This T cell receptor (beta chain) was documented in a study of blood T cells in healthy people across ages. About the study: For every two T cells, template switching captured about one barcoded beta molecule.

This clonotype occurred many times. V lost 5 bases, J lost 5 bases, and 13 bases lay in between. Germline CDR1 reads SGHTA; CDR2 reads FQGTGA. The CDR3 is 13 residues long. For the second PCR, which ran for about 6 to 12 cycles, a sample-barcoded 5' primer and a J-beta primer mix were used. A minimum of 2.5 million CDR3-containing paired-end reads was obtained for each sample. MiXCR, run by TCRdb on the 5' RACE reads, gives a single entry per CDR3 protein. The sample consists of 1 million or so distinct CDR3 sequences, roughly a quarter of them appearing once. Drawn from each donor were around 10 milliliters of peripheral blood. The sample was also reused in another study, on T cells of mothers and their children.

Sample: blood. This chain links TRBV7-3 with TRBJ2-7, with D hard to call. The receptor was derived from a girl aged 2-10 years in good health. Here the CDR3 DNA reads TGTGCCAGCAGCCGTGACCTTCTTGACGAGCAGTACTTC. Its translation is CASSRDLLDEQYF.